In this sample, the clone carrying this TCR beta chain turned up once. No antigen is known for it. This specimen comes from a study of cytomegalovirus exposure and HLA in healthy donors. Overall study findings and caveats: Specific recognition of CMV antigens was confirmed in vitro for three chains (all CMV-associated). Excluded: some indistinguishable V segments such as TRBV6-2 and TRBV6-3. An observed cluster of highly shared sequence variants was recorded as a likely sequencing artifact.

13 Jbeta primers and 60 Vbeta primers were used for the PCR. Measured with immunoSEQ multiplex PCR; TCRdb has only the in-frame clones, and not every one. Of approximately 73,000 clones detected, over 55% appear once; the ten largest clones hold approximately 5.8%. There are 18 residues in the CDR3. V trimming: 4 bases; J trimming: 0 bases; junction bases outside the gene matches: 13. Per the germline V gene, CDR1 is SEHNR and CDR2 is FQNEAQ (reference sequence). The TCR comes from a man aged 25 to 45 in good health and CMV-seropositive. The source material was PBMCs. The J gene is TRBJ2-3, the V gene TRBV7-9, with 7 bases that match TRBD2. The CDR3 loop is CASSSPRLAATSTDTQYF. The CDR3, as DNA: TGTGCCAGCAGCTCTCCCCGACTAGCCGCGACTAGCACAGATACGCAGTATTTT.